This T cell receptor (beta chain) was recorded in a study of blood T cell repertoires in COVID-19. About the research overall: The samples span acute and convalescent COVID-19 from the United States, Italy and Spain.

Trimming took 0 bases from V and 6 from J, leaving 18 bases between them. The CDR3 contains 17 residues. Germline V gene sequence: CDR1 MNHEY, CDR2 SVGEGT. In the original analysis: Estimation of nucleated cell counts relied on the amplification of reference gene primers. The repertoire was sequenced with immunoSEQ multiplex PCR; TCRdb's copy has only in-frame clones and lacks some. V and J calls plus clone size are reproduced from that table; the DNA served to infer D and trimming. The table records about 43,000 clones, roughly 86% of them present only once. This clonotype was obtained from a man aged 55 to 70 with active COVID-19. V usage is TRBV6-2 or TRBV6-3 and J usage is TRBJ2-1, with D possibly being TRBD2 (6 bases). The sequencing sample was made of peripheral blood. The CDR3 DNA is TGTGCCAGCAGTTACTCGGGGCGGGCTAGCGAAAGCAATGAGCAGTTCTTC. Protein product: CASSYSGRASESNEQFF.